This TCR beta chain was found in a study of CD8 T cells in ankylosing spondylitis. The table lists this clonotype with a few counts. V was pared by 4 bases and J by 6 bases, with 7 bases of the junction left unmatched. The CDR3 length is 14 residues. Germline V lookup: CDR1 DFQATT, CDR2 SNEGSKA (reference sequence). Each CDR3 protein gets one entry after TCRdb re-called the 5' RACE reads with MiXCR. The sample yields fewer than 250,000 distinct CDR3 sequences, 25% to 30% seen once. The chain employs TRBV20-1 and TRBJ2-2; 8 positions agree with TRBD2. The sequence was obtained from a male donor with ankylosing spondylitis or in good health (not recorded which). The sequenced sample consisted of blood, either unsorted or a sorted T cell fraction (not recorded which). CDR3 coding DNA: TGCAGTGCTACCGGGACTAGTGCCGCCGGGGAGCTGTTTTTT. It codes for CSATGTSAAGELFF.